A single sample gave rise to the 13 T cell receptor beta chains below, sequenced in a study of blood T cell dynamics during melanoma immunotherapy. Sequencing used immunoSEQ multiplex PCR; TCRdb keeps in-frame clones, though not all of them. The table includes about 8,200 clones, 70% to 90% detected once. Described time point: week 3, after first cycle of checkpoint inhibitor. Sequencing was performed on blood, taken from a patient treated with checkpoint blockade. These receptors were obtained from a human donor with melanoma.

The table lists this clone with a count of one. This sequence joins TRBV10-2 and TRBJ1-3, with D unresolved. The V and J ends lost 2 bases and 4 bases respectively, with 12 bases between them. CDR3 length equals 15 residues. The germline V gene encodes CDR1 WSHSY and CDR2 SAAADI. CDR3 coding DNA: TGCGCCAGCAGTGAGAATGTAGCTCCGGGAAACACCATATATTTT. The encoded protein is CASSENVAPGNTIYF.

The CDR3 sequence: CASSSLVTGGRGYTF. The CDR3, as DNA: TGTGCCAGCAGCTCCCTAGTCACAGGGGGCCGGGGCTACACCTTC. The chain uses TRBV7-2 and TRBJ1-2; TRBD1 matches at 9 bases. The CDR3 is made up of 15 amino acids. The J segment lost 8 bases and the V segment lost 4 bases, leaving 11 bases of the junction unmatched. Looked up from germline, CDR1 is SGHTA and CDR2 is FQGNSA. The full variable domain, rest sourced from reference TRBV7-2 and TRBJ1-2, is GAGVSQSPSNKVTEKGKDVELRCDPISGHTALYWYRQSLGQGLEFLIYFQGNSAPDKSGLPSDRFSAERTGGSVSTLTIQRTQQEDSAVYLCASSSLVTGGRGYTFGSGTRLTVV.

The rearrangement uses TRBV4-3 and TRBJ1-2; no reliable D call. Germline CDR1 reads LGHNA; CDR2 reads YSLEER. Trimming took 0 bases from V and 5 from J, leaving 16 bases between them. This CDR3 region has 16 residues. The CDR3 DNA reads as TGCGCCAGCAGCCAAGAGGACGGTTCCGCGTGGTATGGCTACACCTTC. Translating it yields CASSQEDGSAWYGYTF.

The chain couples TRBV7-2 to TRBJ1-4; D is unclear. The CDR3 has 14 amino acids. CDR1 is SGHTA, CDR2 FQGNSA, per germline. Between the trimmed V and J ends, which lost 5 bases and 8 bases, there was a span of 15 bases. The CDR3 DNA is TGTGCCAGCAGCCCTGCGGGGTTGGGCGAAAAACTGTTTTTT. It specifies CASSPAGLGEKLFF. Full variable domain (rest looked up from reference TRBV7-2 and TRBJ1-4): GAGVSQSPSNKVTEKGKDVELRCDPISGHTALYWYRQSLGQGLEFLIYFQGNSAPDKSGLPSDRFSAERTGGSVSTLTIQRTQQEDSAVYLCASSPAGLGEKLFFGSGTQLSVL.

The rearrangement joins TRBV15 to TRBJ2-1; a weak D match, TRBD1 (5 bases). The CDR3 consists of 14 residues. Per germline, CDR1 LNHNV and CDR2 YYDKDF (reference sequence). V was clipped by 5 bases and J by 8 bases, with 16 bases between them. CDR3 bases: TGTGCCACCAGCGAAAAAAGGGGATATGATGAGCAGTTCTTC. As protein: CATSEKRGYDEQFF. The whole variable domain, filled in from reference TRBV15 and TRBJ2-1, reads DAMVIQNPRYQVTQFGKPVTLSCSQTLNHNVMYWYQQKSSQAPKLLFHYYDKDFNNEADTPDNFQSRRPNTSFCFLDIRSPGLGDTAMYLCATSEKRGYDEQFFGPGTRLTVL.

The chain uses TRBV7-9 and TRBJ1-1; TRBD1 might be the D (6 bases). The CDR3 runs 13 residues. Germline V gene lookup returns CDR1 SEHNR and CDR2 FQNEAQ (reference sequence). V lost 5 bases and J lost 3, with 10 bases in between. CDR3 protein: CASSPGQYTEAFF. The CDR3 nucleotides are TGTGCCAGCAGCCCCGGACAGTACACTGAAGCTTTCTTT.

The V call is TRBV10-3, the J call TRBJ1-6, with a weak D call TRBD1 (6 bases). Germline V gives CDR1 ENHRY, CDR2 SYGVKD. Trimming pared 2 bases from V and 6 bases from J, leaving 11 bases between. This CDR3 has 15 amino acids. CDR3 DNA sequence: TGTGCCATCAGTGAGGACACGGGGGCTAATTCACCCCTCCACTTT. It encodes CAISEDTGANSPLHF.

This sequence joins TRBV19 and TRBJ1-2, with TRBD1 matching 9 bases. CDR1 and CDR2 (germline): LNHDA, SQIVND (reference sequence). Trimming took 5 bases from V and 6 from J; bases not matched to a gene: 7. CDR3 length: 14 amino acids. This CDR3 reads CASSRTGGINGYTF. CDR3 sequence (DNA): TGTGCCAGTAGTCGAACAGGGGGCATCAATGGCTACACCTTC.

The J gene is TRBJ1-5, the V gene TRBV2, with D possibly being TRBD1 (6 bases). V was trimmed by 6 bases and J by 5 bases, leaving 11 bases between them. The CDR3 length is 13 residues. Germline V gene lookup returns CDR1 SNHLY and CDR2 FYNNEI. As DNA, the CDR3 is TGTGCCAGCAGCACAGGGTGGGATCAGCCCCAGCATTTT. This gives the protein CASSTGWDQPQHF.

The chain employs TRBV28 and TRBJ1-4, with a weak D call TRBD1 (5 bases). Germline CDR1 MDHEN, CDR2 SYDVKM. The CDR3 consists of 16 residues. Trimming removed 10 bases from V and 3 bases from J, with 21 bases in between. In DNA, the CDR3 is TGTGCCACCCTCGGCCAGGGACCCCGGGCTAATGAAAAACTGTTTTTT. As protein: CATLGQGPRANEKLFF.

The J gene is TRBJ1-2, the V gene TRBV25-1; 10 bases match TRBD1. CDR3 length: 15 amino acids. Germline V gene lookup returns CDR1 MGHDK and CDR2 SYGVNS. The V and J ends lost 3 bases and 3 bases, in that order; junction bases with no gene match: 4. The CDR3 sequence: CASSDTGQGYYGYTF. As DNA, the CDR3 is TGTGCCAGCAGTGATACGGGACAGGGGTACTATGGCTACACCTTC.

The genes are TRBV19 and TRBJ1-1; 9 bases are a match to TRBD1. CDR3 size: 13 residues. With V trimmed by 7 bases and J by 6 bases, 6 bases remained unmatched. CDR1 is LNHDA and CDR2 is SQIVND in the germline V gene (reference sequence). CDR3 sequence: CASMGQGLSEAFF. The CDR3 coding sequence is TGTGCCAGTATGGGACAGGGTCTTTCTGAAGCTTTCTTT.

The sample holds one count of this clone. This chain uses TRBV7-6 with TRBJ2-3; D is unresolved. Trimming took 1 base from V and 4 from J, leaving 3 bases between them. Germline V gene data show CDR1 as SGHVS and CDR2 as FNYEAQ. The CDR3 loop spans 12 amino acids. CDR3 DNA sequence: TGTGCCAGCAGCTTAGGGGCAGATACGCAGTATTTT. Amino acid sequence: CASSLGADTQYF. Full variable domain (missing parts from reference TRBV7-6 and TRBJ2-3): GAGVSQSPRYKVTKRGQDVALRCDPISGHVSLYWYRQALGQGPEFLTYFNYEAQQDKSGLPNDRFSAERPEGSISTLTIQRTEQRDSAMYRCASSLGADTQYFGPGTRLTVL.